This TCR beta chain was profiled in a study of T-cell memory formation after mild COVID-19. Trimming left V 0 bases short and J 5 bases short, with 8 bases between. This CDR3 spans 14 amino acids. CDR1 is SGHRS and CDR2 is YFSETQ in the germline V gene. TCRdb fed the 5' RACE reads into MiXCR, producing one record per CDR3 protein. The table has fewer than 700,000 distinct CDR3 sequences, roughly a fifth seen once. V is TRBV5-1 and J is TRBJ2-2, with D perhaps TRBD1 (6 bases). The receptor was derived from an adult woman who had mild COVID-19 (a few samples of this study predate the infection). Cell type and time point are not known. The source material was PBMCs or a T cell subset sorted from them (not recorded which). The CDR3 region has the DNA TGCGCCAGCAGCTTGGGGACAGCGACCGGGGAGCTGTTTTTT. It translates to CASSLGTATGELFF.